This passage covers 23 T cell receptor beta chains from one sample sequenced in a study of cytomegalovirus exposure and HLA in healthy donors. PCR amplification relied on 60 Vbeta primers (plus 13 Jbeta primers). The data were produced by immunoSEQ multiplex PCR, yet TCRdb's version contains in-frame clones alone and is incomplete. The repertoire includes 160,000 or so clones, roughly 80% of them detected once, and 0.95% to 1.3% sits in the top ten. Input material: PBMCs. The receptors were gathered from a man aged 25 to 40 in good health and CMV-seronegative.

The rearrangement joins TRBV4-3 to TRBJ2-7; 12 positions match TRBD1. In germline, CDR1 is LGHNA, CDR2 YSLEER. The CDR3 is made up of 15 amino acids. V was pared by 0 bases and J by 7 bases, with 4 bases of the junction left unmatched. CDR3 coding DNA: TGCGCCAGCAGCCAAGAGGGACAGGGGGCCCGGGAGCAGTACTTC. It encodes CASSQEGQGAREQYF.

The gene calls are TRBV4-2 and TRBJ2-5, with 15 bases identical to TRBD2. Germline V gives CDR1 LGHNA, CDR2 YNFKEQ. The CDR3 is 20 amino acids. V was clipped by 0 bases and J by 1 base; unmatched bases: 9. In DNA form, the CDR3 reads TGTGCCAGCAGCCAAGATCTCGGACTAGCGGGGGGGCTTATCCAAGAGACCCAGTACTTC. The encoded protein is CASSQDLGLAGGLIQETQYF.

The chain employs TRBV5-1 and TRBJ2-7, with TRBD1 matching 8 bases. Trimming at V came to 1 base and at J to 4 bases, leaving 10 bases not matched to a gene. The CDR3 extends over 16 amino acids. Germline CDR1 and CDR2: SGHRS and YFSETQ. The CDR3 sequence: CASSLISGQGSYEQYF. Written as DNA, the CDR3 is TGCGCCAGCAGCTTGATAAGCGGACAGGGATCTTACGAGCAGTACTTC.

This clone was counted between two and nine times. The chain has TRBV19 and TRBJ2-3; maybe TRBD2 (7 bases). There are 14 residues in the CDR3. Trimming cost V 5 bases and J 6 bases, with 15 bases left between them. The germline CDR1 and CDR2 sequences are LNHDA and SQIVND (reference sequence). This CDR3 reads CASSPRGPGDTQYF. CDR3 DNA sequence: TGTGCCAGTAGTCCGCGGGGGCCGGGGGATACGCAGTATTTT.

The chain has TRBV10-3 and TRBJ2-1; TRBD2 aligns across 9 bases. V was clipped by 5 bases and J by 6 bases; unmatched bases: 8. The CDR3 is made up of 15 amino acids. CDR1 is ENHRY, CDR2 SYGVKD, per germline. The CDR3 bases are TGTGCCATCAGTTCCCCTAGCGGGGAATCCAATGAGCAGTTCTTC. It yields the protein CAISSPSGESNEQFF.

CDR3 DNA: TGTGCCAGCAGTTACTCGATGGGCAGAAACACCGGGGAGCTGTTTTTT. Translation: CASSYSMGRNTGELFF. The chain carries TRBV6-5 and TRBJ2-2; D is uncertain. This CDR3 is 16 amino acids long. Germline V CDR1 and CDR2: MNHEY, SVGAGI. V was cut by 0 bases and J by 2 bases, with 10 bases left in between.

This chain links TRBV27 with TRBJ2-7, with 11 bases lining up with TRBD2. The CDR3 has 14 amino acids. With 5 bases clipped from V and 6 bases from J, the junction kept 6 bases outside the gene matches. Germline V gene sequence: CDR1 MNHEY, CDR2 SMNVEV (reference sequence). In nucleotides, the CDR3 is TGTGCCAGCAGTCCCAATAGCGGGAGGGGCGAGCAGTACTTC. This encodes CASSPNSGRGEQYF.

The rearrangement uses TRBV15 and TRBJ2-7, with 8 bases that match TRBD1. This CDR3 is built from 14 residues. Trimming at V came to 1 base and at J to 5 bases, leaving 4 bases not matched to a gene. Germline V gene data show CDR1 as LNHNV and CDR2 as YYDKDF (reference sequence). The DNA for the CDR3 is TGTGCCACCAGCAGAGGACAGGGGCTCCACGAGCAGTACTTC. Protein product: CATSRGQGLHEQYF. The full variable domain, completed using reference TRBV15 and TRBJ2-7, is DAMVIQNPRYQVTQFGKPVTLSCSQTLNHNVMYWYQQKSSQAPKLLFHYYDKDFNNEADTPDNFQSRRPNTSFCFLDIRSPGLGDTAMYLCATSRGQGLHEQYFGPGTRLTVT.

The chain employs TRBV7-6 and TRBJ2-7; TRBD1 might be the D (5 bases). The CDR3 sequence is 17 residues long. Trimming shortened V by 1 base and J by 2 bases, and 18 bases separated the two germline ends. Per germline, CDR1 SGHVS and CDR2 FNYEAQ. In DNA, the CDR3 is TGTGCCAGCAGCTTAGAGGCTAGTGGGGCAGGGACCTACGAGCAGTACTTC. Its translation: CASSLEASGAGTYEQYF.

The rearrangement uses TRBV15 and TRBJ2-3, with D maybe TRBD2 (7 bases). This CDR3 contains 19 residues. CDR1 and CDR2 (germline): LNHNV, YYDKDF (reference sequence). V lost 0 bases and J lost 0, with 19 bases in between. CDR3 sequence: CATSRDPQGGGMSTDTQYF. CDR3 bases: TGTGCCACCAGCAGAGATCCCCAAGGGGGAGGGATGAGCACAGATACGCAGTATTTT.

In this sample, this clone turned up once. The chain is built from TRBV28 and TRBJ2-5, with 7 bases lining up with TRBD1. This CDR3 is built from 16 residues. CDR1 and CDR2 (germline): MDHEN, SYDVKM. The ends lost 6 bases at V and 2 bases at J; junction bases unmatched: 12. CDR3 region: CASSPFDRVGQETQYF. CDR3 DNA: TGTGCCAGCAGCCCGTTCGACAGGGTTGGTCAAGAGACCCAGTACTTC.

The chain links TRBV4-2 to TRBJ2-7, with a weak D call TRBD2 (5 bases). CDR1 is LGHNA, CDR2 YNFKEQ, per germline. The V end lost 0 bases, the J end lost 3 bases, and 12 bases lay between the germline ends. The CDR3 is 15 amino acids. The chain's CDR3 is CASSQDRSGNYEQYF. The CDR3, as DNA: TGTGCCAGCAGCCAAGATAGATCGGGGAACTACGAGCAGTACTTC.

The chain is built from TRBV4-1 and TRBJ2-2, with 8 bases identical to TRBD1. Unmatched junction bases numbered 6, after V lost 5 bases and J lost 1 base. CDR3 size: 16 residues. Germline-derived CDR1 and CDR2 are MGHRA and YSYEKL. CDR3 amino acids: CASSDTGTGNTGELFF. As DNA, the CDR3 is TGCGCCAGCAGCGACACCGGGACAGGGAACACCGGGGAGCTGTTTTTT.

The CDR3: CASSLTGQGSYEQYF. CDR3 bases: TGTGCCAGCAGCCTCACGGGACAGGGCTCCTACGAGCAGTACTTC. The chain employs TRBV13 and TRBJ2-7, with TRBD1 matching 9 bases. CDR1 PRHDT and CDR2 FYEKMQ come from the germline V gene (reference sequence). With 5 bases clipped from V and 0 bases from J, the junction kept 5 bases outside the gene matches. This CDR3 comprises 15 residues.

The chain uses TRBV6-5 and TRBJ2-7, with TRBD1 as a possible D gene (6 bases). The length of the CDR3 is 14 residues. Germline V lookup: CDR1 MNHEY, CDR2 SVGAGI. V was pared by 5 bases and J by 2 bases, with 13 bases between. The chain's CDR3 is CASSRGHTTYEQYF. In DNA, the CDR3 is TGTGCCAGCAGTAGGGGACACACGACCTACGAGCAGTACTTC.

This clone was observed a single time. The chain joins TRBV4-3 to TRBJ1-2; D is perhaps TRBD1 (6 bases). V lost 1 base and J lost 0, with 12 bases in between. CDR1 and CDR2 (germline): LGHNA, YSLEER. There are 16 residues in the CDR3. The chain's CDR3 is CASSQVTHRANYGYTF. CDR3 coding DNA: TGCGCCAGCAGCCAAGTGACCCACAGGGCTAACTATGGCTACACCTTC.

This chain links TRBV10-3 with TRBJ1-2, with D hard to call. Per the germline V gene, CDR1 is ENHRY and CDR2 is SYGVKD. The CDR3 consists of 14 residues. The V end lost 7 bases, the J end lost 0 bases, and 12 bases lay between the germline ends. CDR3 protein: CAITGVQPNYGYTF. In nucleotides, the CDR3 is TGTGCCATCACGGGTGTGCAGCCTAACTATGGCTACACCTTC.

The chain has TRBV7-8 and TRBJ2-5; 8 bases are shared with TRBD2. This CDR3 spans 15 amino acids. The V gene's germline CDR1 is SGHVS and CDR2 FQNEAQ. V shed 5 bases, J shed 5 bases, and the junction held 10 bases outside the gene matches. The CDR3 reads CASSQSAGARETQYF. CDR3 DNA sequence: TGTGCCAGCAGCCAATCAGCGGGGGCCCGGGAGACCCAGTACTTC.

The CDR3 loop is CASSFVQGGGYTF. The CDR3 nucleotides are TGTGCCAGCAGTTTCGTACAGGGGGGAGGCTACACCTTC. The J gene is TRBJ1-2, the V gene TRBV27; 8 nucleotides line up with TRBD1. The trim removed 3 bases at V and 8 bases at J, leaving 5 bases unmatched. The CDR3 length is 13 residues. Germline assignment: CDR1 MNHEY and CDR2 SMNVEV (reference sequence).

The chain is built from TRBV5-6 and TRBJ2-7, with a tentative D call TRBD2 (5 bases). Germline CDR1 SGHDT, CDR2 YYEEEE. V was cut by 3 bases and J by 7 bases, with 14 bases left in between. This CDR3 comprises 13 residues. The CDR3, as DNA: TGTGCCAGCAGCTCGCTGGACTTAGGGGAGCAGTACTTC. The encoded protein is CASSSLDLGEQYF.

V is TRBV14 and J is TRBJ1-3; 8 bases are a match to TRBD1. J gave up 0 bases and V 5 bases, and 9 bases lay outside the gene matches. The germline gives CDR1 SGHDN, CDR2 FVKESK. There are 17 residues in the CDR3. As DNA, the CDR3 is TGTGCCAGCAGCAAGAGGACAGGGAGCCCCTCTGGAAACACCATATATTTT. This translates into CASSKRTGSPSGNTIYF.

In its sample, this clone was seen once. The rearrangement links TRBV28 to TRBJ2-1, with 7 bases identical to TRBD2. The CDR3 has 13 residues. Germline values: CDR1 MDHEN, CDR2 SYDVKM. Trimming cost V 2 bases and J 8 bases; bases outside gene matches: 3. The CDR3 bases are TGTGCCAGCAGTTTAGGGCTAGCGGATGAGCAGTTCTTC. It codes for CASSLGLADEQFF.

The CDR3 DNA sequence: TGTGCCAGCAGCGGACAGCCGAGCTCCTACAATGAGCAGTTCTTC. Protein sequence: CASSGQPSSYNEQFF. The V gene is TRBV6-4, the J gene TRBJ2-1, with D possibly being TRBD1 (6 bases). The CDR3 is 15 amino acids. CDR1 is MRHNA, CDR2 SNTAGT, per germline. V was shortened by 6 bases and J by 0 bases, with 12 bases between the two germline ends.